This entry describes one T cell receptor (beta chain). This clonotype is medium-sized (0.01 to 0.1%) in terms of sample share. What this receptor recognizes is not known. The sample holds no much larger clone one base away, and base qualities are not on file. The entry originates in a study of spatial heterogeneity in lung cancer (dated by TCRdb to about 2019). Notes on the research overall: Beta-chain transcripts were consistently detected in greater numbers than alpha-chain transcripts, which likely reflects a higher abundance of beta-chain transcripts. The study quantitatively compared TCR alpha and beta repertoires across multiple tumor regions, matched nontumor lung and blood in non-small cell lung cancer. At surgery, hundreds of tumor regions, almost 65 matched nontumor lung samples and 56 PBMC samples were TCR-sequenced for both alpha and beta chains. The study linked features of the TCR repertoire to counts of nonsynonymous mutations, which were determined by whole-exome sequencing of tumor tissue. In the raw uncorrected reads, each unique combination of TCR and UMI appeared on average more than ten times. Broad study findings and their caveats: Additional single-cell paired TCR alpha and beta sequencing was considered necessary to confirm, at a functional level, the hypothesis that regional TCRs recognize regional mutations. Ubiquitous expanded tumor TCRs showed up in blood more often at tumor resection than at routine follow-up.

Receptor libraries were prepared by 5' RACE. TCRdb records NextSeq 500 as the sequencer. In the TCR library protocol, a unique molecular identifier was attached to each TCR cDNA molecule so that PCR and sequencing errors could be corrected. Turning to the authors' computational methods: Decombinator tools were used for TCR identification, UMI-based error correction and CDR3 extraction. TCRs above a frequency of 2 per 1,000, corresponding to the top 1% of the tumor frequency distribution, were defined as expanded. Renyi diversity was calculated using the R vegan package after each repertoire was subsampled 100 times to 5,000 TCRs. CDR3 similarity networks were constructed using string-kernel similarity of amino acid triplets, with links drawn between CDR3s whose pairwise similarity was above 0.82. TCRdb trimmed public reads at Q25 via fastp, called clones via MiXCR and kept in-frame beta chains. Rows with one shared CDR3 protein collapse into an entry with the most common genes and DNA. In this record, the V and J calls reflect TCRdb's handling and not the investigators' own analysis. The sample table lists 24,000 or so distinct CDR3 sequences, about 7.2% of them with a count of one. The ten most abundant clones make up roughly 13% of the sample.

Deletion took 0 bases off V and 1 base off J, with a span of 7 bases between the germline ends. The CDR3 goes from the cysteine to the phenylalanine over 14 residues. CDR3 DNA only is kept here, 42 bases in frame from base 1. Sequences SGHNT (CDR1) and YYREEE (CDR2) are obtained from the germline V gene (reference sequence). The time point tag for this specimen amounts to: sample taken at primary tumor resection. Samples were obtained from approximately 70 patients with early-stage, untreated non-small cell lung cancer from the lung TRACERx cohort. For TCR sequencing, whole RNA was extracted from tumor and nontumor lung tissue, or from cryopreserved PBMC samples, and no cell sorting was done. Patients were selected for TCR sequencing only if sufficient RNA was available from at least two tumor regions.

This TCR came from a male donor with early-stage non-small cell lung cancer. The source was PBMCs, collected at surgery. This receptor chain uses TRBV5-4 and TRBJ1-1, with the identity of the D gene unclear. The DNA is TGTGCCAGCAGCTTGGGGGTCGGGAACACTGAAGCTTTCTTT. Its product reads: CASSLGVGNTEAFF.